This T cell receptor beta chain was captured in a study of blood T cells in healthy people across ages. Using a J-beta primer mix together with a sample-barcoded 5' primer, a second PCR was run for roughly 7 to 11 cycles. In TCRdb, the 5' RACE reads were re-called with MiXCR into one record per CDR3 protein. The table has 700,000 to 950,000 distinct CDR3 sequences, 58% seen once. This clonotype turned up a few times. Trimming cost V 4 bases and J 3 bases; bases outside gene matches: 11. Germline V gene data show CDR1 as SGHRS and CDR2 as YFSETQ. The CDR3 is made up of 17 amino acids. The source of this sequence is a man younger than 45 in good health. The chain carries TRBV5-1 and TRBJ1-5, with TRBD1 matching 9 bases. The sequenced sample consisted of blood. The CDR3: CASSLMPGQGDNQPQHF. CDR3 nucleotides: TGCGCCAGCAGCCTCATGCCGGGACAGGGTGACAATCAGCCCCAGCATTTT. Variable domain in full (rest from reference TRBV5-1 and TRBJ1-5): KAGVTQTPRYLIKTRGQQVTLSCSPISGHRSVSWYQQTPGQGLQFLFEYFSETQRNKGNFPGRFSGRQFSNSRSEMNVSTLELGDSALYLCASSLMPGQGDNQPQHFGDGTRLSIL.